Listed below are T cell receptor beta chains from one sample, sequenced in a study of blood T cell repertoires in COVID-19. The method was immunoSEQ multiplex PCR; TCRdb's version includes in-frame clones alone and lacks a portion of them. The table includes tens of thousands of clones, about 86% detected once. Input material: peripheral blood. Source of these receptors: a man between 40 and 49 years old with COVID-19, enrolled during active disease. The CDR3 runs from the conserved cysteine through the conserved F or W. D genes are given only for firm matches. Only part of the rows carry a size: once, few, many, or a class if the clone is expanded.

J gene | CDR3 length | D gene | V gene | clone size | CDR3 DNA | CDR3 protein
TRBJ2-2 | 15 | TRBD1 | TRBV28 | NA | TGTGCCAGCAGATGGGGACAGCTTAACACCGGGGAGCTGTTTTTT | CASRWGQLNTGELFF
TRBJ2-7 | 15 | TRBD1 | TRBV28 | NA | TGTGCCAGCAGTTTGCAACCGGGACAGGGATCCGAGCAGTACTTC | CASSLQPGQGSEQYF
TRBJ1-1 | 18 | NA | TRBV19 | NA | TGTGCCAGCGAGTGGGGGGTATTAGTGGGAGGGCATCGCTCCGAAGCTTTCTTT | CASEWGVLVGGHRSEAFF
TRBJ1-3 | 16 | TRBD1 | TRBV11-2 | NA | TGTGCCAGCAGCTTCCAAGGGGGCCAAGCCGGAAACACCATATATTTT | CASSFQGGQAGNTIYF
TRBJ1-4 | 17 | TRBD1 | TRBV11-2 | NA | TGTGCCAGCAGGGGGACAGGGGGCGAGGGATCTAATGAAAAACTGTTTTTT | CASRGTGGEGSNEKLFF
TRBJ2-7 | 14 | NA | TRBV6-5 | NA | TGTGCCAGCAGTTACGACAGGCGCAACTACGAGCAGTACTTC | CASSYDRRNYEQYF
TRBJ1-5 | 14 | NA | TRBV30 | few | TGTGCCTGGAGCACATACAGTGGAAATCAGCCCCAGCATTTT | CAWSTYSGNQPQHF
TRBJ2-4 | 15 | NA | TRBV28 | NA | TGTGCCAGCAGGGAGGCGAGAATAGCCAAAAACATTCAGTACTTC | CASREARIAKNIQYF
TRBJ1-2 | 16 | NA | TRBV4-1 | NA | TGCGCCAGCAGCCAAGAATTCCCAGGGACTGGGTATGGCTACACCTTC | CASSQEFPGTGYGYTF
TRBJ1-4 | 16 | NA | TRBV4-2 | NA | TGTGCCAGCAGCCAAGAAATGGTCCTAGGAAATGAAAAACTGTTTTTT | CASSQEMVLGNEKLFF
TRBJ1-1 | 14 | NA | TRBV6-5 | NA | TGTGCCAGCAGACAGGGATCGGTGAACACTGAAGCTTTCTTT | CASRQGSVNTEAFF
TRBJ2-3 | 14 | TRBD1 | TRBV5-1 | NA | TGCGCCAGCGGACAGGGGGCATCTTCTGATACGCAGTATTTT | CASGQGASSDTQYF
TRBJ1-1 | 13 | NA | TRBV5-1 | few | TGCGCCAGCAGCTTATGGGCATCAGGGGAAGCTTTCTTT | CASSLWASGEAFF
TRBJ2-1 | 15 | TRBD2 | TRBV7-2 | NA | TGTGCCAGCAGCCCCCGGGTAGCGGGGTCCAATGAGCAGTTCTTC | CASSPRVAGSNEQFF
TRBJ2-1 | 16 | NA | TRBV2 | once | TGTGCCAGCACCCGAGGGGTGGGGGGGCTTGGCAATGAGCAGTTCTTC | CASTRGVGGLGNEQFF
TRBJ2-7 | 11 | NA | TRBV6-5 | NA | TGTGCCAGCAGGGAGACAGGAGAGCAGTACTTC | CASRETGEQYF
TRBJ2-1 | 15 | NA | TRBV5-4 | NA | TGTGCCAGCAGCTCCGGACTGAGCTCCTACAATGAGCAGTTCTTC | CASSSGLSSYNEQFF
TRBJ1-5 | 14 | NA | TRBV6-5 | NA | TGTGCCAGCAGACTCCAGGGATTGGGAGGGCCCCAGCATTTT | CASRLQGLGGPQHF
TRBJ1-5 | 14 | NA | TRBV27 | NA | TGTGCCAGCAGTTGGGGGGGTGGCAATCAGCCCCAGCATTTT | CASSWGGGNQPQHF
TRBJ2-5 | 13 | NA | TRBV5-4 | few | TGTGCCAGCAGCTTTGACATGGGTGAGACCCAGTACTTC | CASSFDMGETQYF
TRBJ2-7 | 13 | NA | TRBV29-1 | NA | TGCAGCGTTGCAACCCGTGAGAGCTACGAGCAGTACTTC | CSVATRESYEQYF
TRBJ2-3 | 15 | TRBD1 | TRBV2 | NA | TGTGCCAGCAGTCCCGGGACAGGGAGCACAGATACGCAGTATTTT | CASSPGTGSTDTQYF
TRBJ2-2 | 14 | NA | TRBV6-2/TRBV6-3 | NA | TGTGCCAGCAGTTCGAGACAGGTTCCCGGGGAGCTGTTTTTT | CASSSRQVPGELFF
TRBJ1-1 | 13 | NA | TRBV12-3/TRBV12-4 | NA | TGTGCCAGCGTGTTCGGAGGGGCCACTGAAGCTTTCTTT | CASVFGGATEAFF
TRBJ1-1 | 13 | NA | TRBV28 | NA | TGTGCCAGCAGTCAAGGGGTCGAGGCTGAAGCTTTCTTT | CASSQGVEAEAFF
TRBJ1-3 | 19 | TRBD1 | TRBV30 | NA | TGTGCCTGGAGTACCCCCGGGCTCAGGGGGTCTTTCTCTGGAAACACCATATATTTT | CAWSTPGLRGSFSGNTIYF
TRBJ2-5 | 13 | NA | TRBV5-4 | NA | TGTGCCAGCAGCCCGGACAGACAAGAGACCCAGTACTTC | CASSPDRQETQYF
TRBJ2-5 | 13 | NA | TRBV19 | NA | TGTGCCAGTAGTTCTAGCAGCCAAGAGACCCAGTACTTC | CASSSSSQETQYF
TRBJ1-5 | 14 | NA | TRBV6-1 | NA | TGTGCCAGCAGTGAATACAGCCTTAATCAGCCCCAGCATTTT | CASSEYSLNQPQHF
TRBJ2-7 | 13 | NA | TRBV12-3/TRBV12-4 | NA | TGTGCCAGCAGGGAGGAGGGGTTTTTCGAGCAGTACTTC | CASREEGFFEQYF
TRBJ1-4 | 13 | NA | TRBV28 | NA | TGTGCCACCCTCAGTGCAACTAATGAAAAACTGTTTTTT | CATLSATNEKLFF
TRBJ2-3 | 15 | NA | TRBV10-3 | once | TGTGCCATCAGGCCCCGGGACACCAACACAGATACGCAGTATTTT | CAIRPRDTNTDTQYF
TRBJ2-2 | 16 | TRBD1 | TRBV10-3 | NA | TGTGCCATTACCCCAGGGGGAACAGGGAAATCCGGGGAGCTGTTTTTT | CAITPGGTGKSGELFF
TRBJ1-2 | 13 | TRBD1 | TRBV2 | NA | TGTGCCAGCAGTGGGGGACAGGTGGAAGGCTACACCTTC | CASSGGQVEGYTF
TRBJ2-3 | 14 | NA | TRBV2 | NA | TGTGCCAGCATCGGCGGCCTTAGCACAGATACGCAGTATTTT | CASIGGLSTDTQYF
TRBJ1-4 | 17 | NA | TRBV28 | NA | TGTGCCAGCAGTTTATGGACCTCGGGAGGGCGTAATGAAAAACTGTTTTTT | CASSLWTSGGRNEKLFF
TRBJ2-7 | 14 | NA | TRBV3-1/TRBV3-2 | NA | TGTGCCAGCAGCCAAGATCGAGGGTCGAGCGAGCAGTACTTC | CASSQDRGSSEQYF
TRBJ2-1 | 18 | TRBD2 | TRBV10-1 | NA | TGCGCCAGCAACCTAATTCTAGCGGGGTGGAACTCCTACAATGAGCAGTTCTTC | CASNLILAGWNSYNEQFF
TRBJ2-5 | 15 | TRBD1 | TRBV7-7 | NA | TGTGCCAGCAGCTTACGATGGACAGGGGGAGAGACCCAGTACTTC | CASSLRWTGGETQYF
TRBJ2-7 | 14 | TRBD1 | TRBV28 | NA | TGTGCCAGCAGGGCTGCCGGGACAGGGTTTGAGCAGTACTTC | CASRAAGTGFEQYF